The 10 T cell receptor beta chains presented below share a single source sample, sequenced in a study of shared clonotypes between healthy human individuals. The method was immunoSEQ multiplex PCR; TCRdb's version includes in-frame clones alone and lacks a portion of them. The data show around 1.1 million clones, roughly 80% seen once. The specimen sequenced was memory CD4+ T cells from PBMCs. The subset: CD45RA-negative fraction. These receptors were obtained from a man between 18 and 35 years old in good health. Some clones in this sample may be carry-over from other donors' samples.

This chain connects TRBV15 to TRBJ1-2; a possible D gene is TRBD1 (5 bases). Germline CDR1 LNHNV, CDR2 YYDKDF (reference sequence). The V gene lost 0 bases and the J gene lost 5 bases, with 13 bases spanning the gap. The CDR3 loop spans 15 amino acids. Written as DNA, the CDR3 is TGTGCCACCAGCAGAGATCCCGCAGGGTTTTATGGCTACACCTTC. Residues: CATSRDPAGFYGYTF.

The chain employs TRBV27 and TRBJ1-5; weak D call: TRBD1 (5 bases). Germline assignment: CDR1 MNHEY and CDR2 SMNVEV (reference sequence). This CDR3 region has 14 residues. V was trimmed by 4 bases and J by 7 bases, leaving 14 bases between them. Here the CDR3 reads CASSSQGLQQPQHF. The CDR3 nucleotides read TGTGCCAGCAGTTCTCAGGGATTACAGCAGCCCCAGCATTTT.

As for this clone: Other DNA sequences within the sample encode an identical CDR3. This chain connects TRBV15 to TRBJ2-7; D is perhaps TRBD1 or TRBD2 (5 bases each). Per the germline V gene, CDR1 is LNHNV and CDR2 is YYDKDF (reference sequence). V lost 3 bases, J lost 7 bases, and 16 bases lay in between. This CDR3 comprises 14 residues. The CDR3 nucleotides are TGTGCCACCAGCAGGGGGGACCGGGCCAGGGAGCAGTACTTC. Its protein product is CATSRGDRAREQYF.

In its sample, this clone was seen once. The chain employs TRBV18 and TRBJ2-7; no definite D call. Trimming left V 5 bases short and J 0 bases short, with 11 bases between. The germline V gene encodes CDR1 KGHSH and CDR2 LQKENI. CDR3 length: 14 amino acids. CDR3 bases: TGTGCCAGCTCAACGGGTCTAGTCTCCTACGAGCAGTACTTC. Translating gives CASSTGLVSYEQYF.

The chain combines TRBV28 with TRBJ2-7; D remains ambiguous. V was shortened by 7 bases and J by 1 base, with 14 bases between the two germline ends. CDR1 is MDHEN, CDR2 SYDVKM, per germline. The CDR3 sequence is 14 residues long. The CDR3 sequence: CASIGRGRSYEQYF. CDR3 in DNA: TGTGCCAGCATCGGTCGTGGTAGGTCCTACGAGCAGTACTTC.

The genes are TRBV6-1 and TRBJ2-1; weak D call: TRBD1 (7 bases). Germline lookup yields CDR1 MNHNS and CDR2 SASEGT. V lost 2 bases to trimming and J lost 8 bases, with 16 bases between them. The CDR3 spans 15 residues. The CDR3 coding sequence is TGTGCCAGCAGTGAATTGGCAGGGGGGTCCGATGAGCAGTTCTTC. Protein product: CASSELAGGSDEQFF.

This clone was counted a single time. The chain couples TRBV25-1 to TRBJ1-2; no firm D call. The CDR3 spans 12 residues. From germline, CDR1 is MGHDK and CDR2 SYGVNS. V was shortened by 4 bases and J by 4 bases, with 7 bases between the two germline ends. The DNA for the CDR3 is TGTGCCAGCAGTGCCGCTAGCTATGGCTACACCTTC. Translating it yields CASSAASYGYTF.

The chain recombines TRBV6-6 with TRBJ2-1, with D possibly matching TRBD2 (6 bases). Germline V CDR1 and CDR2: MNHNY, SVGAGI (reference sequence). V dropped 2 bases and J dropped 9 bases, with 14 bases sitting between them. The CDR3 is made up of 14 amino acids. The CDR3 protein is CASSYIAVQSEQFF. Here the CDR3 DNA reads TGTGCCAGCAGTTACATAGCGGTACAGAGTGAGCAGTTCTTC.

J is TRBJ2-7 and V is TRBV5-1; TRBD2 matches 13 bases. The CDR3 contains 15 residues. Germline CDR1 reads SGHRS; CDR2 reads YFSETQ. Losses at the gene ends were 7 bases for V and 4 bases for J; bases not matched to a gene: 8. The CDR3 DNA reads TGCGCCAGCGGTTCACTAGCGGGAGGGCCTTACGAGCAGTACTTC. Protein product: CASGSLAGGPYEQYF.

This clone was counted only a few times. CDR3 DNA: TGTGCCAGCTCACCGGACAGGGGGCTGAACACTGAAGCTTTCTTT. Its protein product is CASSPDRGLNTEAFF. The V and J genes are TRBV18 and TRBJ1-1, with 11 bases that match TRBD1. CDR3 size: 15 residues. The V gene end was trimmed by 3 bases and the J gene end by 0 bases; junction bases not matched to a gene: 0. Germline loops: CDR1 KGHSH, CDR2 LQKENI.